Reported below is one T cell receptor beta chain. Authors' processing steps: Nucleated cell counts were estimated from reference gene primer amplification. Assay used: immunoSEQ multiplex PCR; TCRdb lists only in-frame clones, some missing. V and J calls and clone size are those listed in that table; D and trimming were worked out from the DNA. The data hold some 30,000 clones, with almost 90% observed a single time. This sample is drawn from a study of blood T cell repertoires in COVID-19. Study-level information: The United States, Italy and Spain supplied acute and convalescent COVID-19 samples. T cells, B-cell-depleted T cells, or PBMCs supplied cDNA or gDNA.

There are 17 residues in the CDR3. From germline, CDR1 is MNHNY and CDR2 SVGAGI (reference sequence). V gave up 6 bases and J gave up 2 bases; unmatched junction bases: 15. Sequenced input: peripheral blood. The chain carries TRBV6-6 and TRBJ2-7; 8 nucleotides line up with TRBD2. This TCR derives from a human donor in a cohort sampled during active COVID-19. The CDR3 DNA reads TGTGCCAGCAGCCGACGAAAACAAAGCGGGAGCACCTACGAGCAGTACTTC. This sequence encodes CASSRRKQSGSTYEQYF.